A single sample gave rise to the 18 T cell receptor beta chains below, sequenced in a study of TIL therapy for anti-PD-1-resistant metastatic lung cancer. This was the immunoSEQ v3 assay. Using immunoSEQ multiplex PCR, the repertoire was profiled, and TCRdb retains in-frame clones only, with some absent. The sample yields roughly 20,000 clones, about 79% seen once. Time point of the sample: pre-treatment sample, taken before nivolumab and TIL therapy. The material sequenced was blood, taken at baseline. All receptors derive from a person between 25 and 79 years old with non-small cell lung cancer.

CDR3 protein: CASTMPGFGVQYF. The CDR3 coding sequence is TGTGCCAGTACCATGCCGGGTTTTGGAGTTCAGTACTTC. J is TRBJ2-4 and V is TRBV19; D remains unclear. Germline-derived CDR1 and CDR2 are LNHDA and SQIVND (reference sequence). The CDR3 length is 13 residues. V lost 7 bases and J lost 11, with 18 bases in between.

The V gene is TRBV6-2 or TRBV6-3, the J gene TRBJ2-7; D perhaps matches TRBD1 (6 bases). V lost 5 bases and J lost 9, with 17 bases in between. Germline CDR1 MNHEY, CDR2 SVGEGT. The CDR3 extends over 13 amino acids. Here the CDR3 DNA reads TGTGCCAGCAGTGCCACAGGGCTTTCATGGCAGTACTTC. This encodes CASSATGLSWQYF.

The genes are TRBV18 and TRBJ2-1; 7 bases line up with TRBD2. This CDR3 comprises 15 residues. V gave up 0 bases and J gave up 9 bases; unmatched junction bases: 8. The germline CDR1 and CDR2 sequences are KGHSH and LQKENI. Here the CDR3 reads CASSPPTSKVPEQFF. CDR3 bases: TGTGCCAGCTCACCACCGACTAGCAAGGTTCCTGAGCAGTTCTTC.

In the case of this clone: One end of the junction is discordant with germline, which a read error may explain. The chain uses TRBV6-4 and TRBJ2-2; tentatively, D is TRBD2 (6 bases). Per germline, CDR1 MRHNA and CDR2 SNTAGT. This CDR3 has 14 residues. CDR3 DNA sequence: TGTGCCAGCAGTGACTCCGGGAGCACCGGGGAGCTGCTTTTT. This translates into CASSDSGSTGELLF.

The chain employs TRBV6-5 and TRBJ1-6; D uncertain. The CDR3 spans 16 residues. Trimming stripped 2 bases from V and 2 bases from J, with 10 bases between. CDR1 and CDR2 (germline): MNHEY, SVGAGI. CDR3 loop: CASSYSGETYNSPLHF. CDR3 in DNA: TGTGCCAGCAGTTACAGTGGGGAAACCTATAATTCACCCCTCCACTTT.

This clone has a single count. This rearrangement joins TRBV6-5 to TRBJ1-4; D not certain. The V end was cut by 5 bases, the J end by 4 bases, with 5 bases between. This CDR3 comprises 12 residues. CDR1 MNHEY and CDR2 SVGAGI come from the germline V gene. CDR3 sequence: CASSNFNEKLFF. For the CDR3, the DNA is TGTGCCAGCAGTAATTTTAATGAAAAACTGTTTTTT.

The V gene is TRBV10-2, the J gene TRBJ2-7; D is possibly TRBD2 (6 bases). CDR1 WSHSY and CDR2 SAAADI come from the germline V gene. The CDR3 sequence is 11 residues long. Trimming left V 4 bases short and J 7 bases short, with 8 bases between. The CDR3: CASSAGREQYF. In nucleotides, the CDR3 is TGCGCCAGCAGTGCGGGGAGGGAGCAGTACTTC.

This clone was seen a single time. This rearrangement joins TRBV12-5 to TRBJ2-1; D remains unclear. Trimming stripped 2 bases from V and 7 bases from J, with 9 bases between. Germline CDR1 and CDR2: LGHNT and FRNRAP. CDR3 length equals 13 residues. The CDR3 reads CASGLRTLNEQFF. The CDR3 DNA is TGTGCTAGTGGTTTGCGGACCTTGAATGAGCAGTTCTTC.

This rearrangement joins TRBV7-2 to TRBJ2-7; 7 positions agree with TRBD2. CDR1 and CDR2 from the germline V gene are SGHTA and FQGNSA. The ends lost 1 base at V and 4 bases at J; junction bases unmatched: 7. CDR3 length: 15 amino acids. The CDR3 DNA reads TGTGCCAGCAGCTTAGTGGGGGGGAGTGGTTACGAGCAGTACTTC. The encoded protein is CASSLVGGSGYEQYF.

The chain employs TRBV11-3 and TRBJ2-7; D gene unclear. Trimming cost V 2 bases and J 4 bases, with 15 bases left between them. This CDR3 contains 15 residues. Germline V gives CDR1 SGHNT, CDR2 YENEEA. This CDR3 reads CASSLRSGHLYEQYF. The CDR3 nucleotides are TGTGCCAGCAGCTTAAGATCGGGTCACCTTTACGAGCAGTACTTC. The complete variable domain, with remaining parts taken from reference TRBV11-3 and TRBJ2-7, reads EAGVVQSPRYKIIEKKQPVAFWCNPISGHNTLYWYLQNLGQGPELLIRYENEEAVDDSQLPKDRFSAERLKGVDSTLKIQPAELGDSAVYLCASSLRSGHLYEQYFGPGTRLTVT.

The V and J genes are TRBV3-1 (or the pseudogene TRBV3-2) and TRBJ2-3, with a tentative D call TRBD1 (7 bases). Germline values: CDR1 LGHDT, CDR2 YNNKEL (reference sequence). This CDR3 is 20 amino acids long. V was cut by 4 bases and J by 2 bases, with 28 bases left in between. The CDR3 is CASSRLTGKRSGTPTDTQYF. The CDR3 DNA is TGTGCCAGCAGCCGCTTGACAGGGAAAAGATCCGGGACTCCCACAGATACGCAGTATTTT.

CDR3 amino acids: CASSSRQGNTEAFF. As DNA, the CDR3 is TGTGCCAGCAGTTCTCGACAGGGGAACACTGAAGCTTTCTTT. V gene TRBV3-1 (or the pseudogene TRBV3-2) combines with J gene TRBJ1-1; 7 bases are shared with TRBD1. This CDR3 spans 14 amino acids. The germline gives CDR1 LGHDT, CDR2 YNNKEL (reference sequence). J was trimmed by 1 base and V by 6 bases; bases with no gene match: 5.

The V call is TRBV19, the J call TRBJ2-5; 7 nucleotides match TRBD2. The trim removed 7 bases at V and 3 bases at J, leaving 8 bases unmatched. CDR1 and CDR2 from the germline V gene are LNHDA and SQIVND (reference sequence). This CDR3 is 14 amino acids long. CDR3 amino acids: CASTLGDYKETQYF. In DNA, the CDR3 is TGTGCCAGTACACTTGGGGACTATAAAGAGACCCAGTACTTC.

The genes are TRBV2 and TRBJ1-5; D is uncertain. There are 13 residues in the CDR3. V was shortened by 6 bases and J by 0 bases, with 6 bases between the two germline ends. Per germline, CDR1 SNHLY and CDR2 FYNNEI. The chain's CDR3 is CASRGSSNQPQHF. CDR3 DNA sequence: TGTGCCAGCAGGGGATCTAGCAATCAGCCCCAGCATTTT.

V and J are TRBV5-8 and TRBJ2-2, with D unresolved. This CDR3 comprises 17 residues. Germline loops: CDR1 SGHTS, CDR2 YDEGEE. Deletions cut 0 bases from V and 4 bases from J, with 16 bases between. DNA of the CDR3: TGTGCCAGCAGCTTGGCCCAGTCCTCGGAGAGCACCGGGGAGCTGTTTTTT. Translating gives CASSLAQSSESTGELFF. Full variable domain (missing parts from reference TRBV5-8 and TRBJ2-2): EAGVTQSPTHLIKTRGQQATLRCSPISGHTSVYWYQQALGLGLQFLLWYDEGEERNRGNFPPRFSGRQFPNYSSELNVNALELEDSALYLCASSLAQSSESTGELFFGEGSRLTVL.

This chain connects TRBV11-2 to TRBJ2-3; 10 bases match TRBD2. This CDR3 region has 19 residues. Germline V lookup: CDR1 SGHAT, CDR2 FQNNGV. Trimming at V came to 1 base and at J to 0 bases, leaving 10 bases not matched to a gene. CDR3 in DNA: TGTGCCAGCAGCTTAGGTTTGGCTAGCGGGAGCCCTAGCACAGATACGCAGTATTTT. This translates into CASSLGLASGSPSTDTQYF. Filled out from reference TRBV11-2 and TRBJ2-3, the complete variable domain reads EAGVAQSPRYKIIEKRQSVAFWCNPISGHATLYWYQQILGQGPKLLIQFQNNGVVDDSQLPKDRFSAERLKGVDSTLKIQPAKLEDSAVYLCASSLGLASGSPSTDTQYFGPGTRLTVL.

The chain is built from TRBV5-6 and TRBJ1-2, with no clear D. The V gene's germline CDR1 is SGHDT and CDR2 YYEEEE. V lost 4 bases, J lost 2 bases, and 12 bases lay in between. The CDR3 runs 14 residues. CDR3 nucleotides: TGTGCCAGCAGCGCACTGACATCAAACTATGGCTACACCTTC. Amino acid sequence: CASSALTSNYGYTF.

J is TRBJ2-3 and V is TRBV23-1, with 7 bases identical to TRBD1. TRBV23-1 is flagged as an ORF with uncertain function. CDR3 length: 12 amino acids. V was clipped by 11 bases and J by 6 bases; unmatched bases: 8. CDR3 coding DNA: TGCGCCCCCCGACAGGGTTCGGATACGCAGTATTTT. Translated: CAPRQGSDTQYF.